Below, one TCR beta chain is given with its context. Its antigen is not yet known. Base quality data are lacking; no much larger clone is found one base away. The germline V and J ends show losses of 5 bases and 5 bases respectively, and no gene match explains 2 bases of the junction. Reading the germline V gene gives CDR1 SQVTM and CDR2 ANQGSEA. From cysteine to phenylalanine, the CDR3 is 12 amino acids long. Only CDR3 DNA is held: 36 bases, read in frame from base 1. This sample was included in a study of T cell repertoires in cytomegalovirus infection (dated by TCRdb to about 2019). For context, the study as a whole: The HLA type of each donor mattered for the analysis, because public TCR beta signatures pointed to carriage of CMV infection along with the matching HLA type.

Sequencing relied on an Illumina HiSeq 1500. Starting from the raw public reads, TCRdb applied fastp trimming at Q25, assembled clones with MiXCR and retained in-frame beta chains. When rows share a CDR3 protein, they turn into one entry using the most common DNA and genes. Recorded for this sample are approximately 500,000 distinct CDR3 sequences; approximately 15% of them occurred a single time. The ten largest make up about 24% of the sample. Paper-wide results and their limitations: In the ex vivo response, HLA-C-restricted CMV-specific TCR beta clonotypes were dominant, and in two of eight donors the single most frequent clonotype came from this HLA-C-restricted group. In both this cohort and an independent cohort of 352 donors, the cumulative frequency of public TCR beta family members distinguished carriers of CMV infection plus the relevant HLA type.

Sequencing was carried out using CD8+ T cells from PBMCs. The receptor was isolated from a human donor in good health (CMV status not recorded). Some clones in this sample may be carry-over from other donors' samples. Rearrangement joined TRBV29-1 to TRBJ2-2, with 7 middle bases fitting TRBD1. The nucleotides read TGCAGCGTTCCAGGGGGAACCGGGGAGCTGTTTTTT. This gives the protein CSVPGGTGELFF.